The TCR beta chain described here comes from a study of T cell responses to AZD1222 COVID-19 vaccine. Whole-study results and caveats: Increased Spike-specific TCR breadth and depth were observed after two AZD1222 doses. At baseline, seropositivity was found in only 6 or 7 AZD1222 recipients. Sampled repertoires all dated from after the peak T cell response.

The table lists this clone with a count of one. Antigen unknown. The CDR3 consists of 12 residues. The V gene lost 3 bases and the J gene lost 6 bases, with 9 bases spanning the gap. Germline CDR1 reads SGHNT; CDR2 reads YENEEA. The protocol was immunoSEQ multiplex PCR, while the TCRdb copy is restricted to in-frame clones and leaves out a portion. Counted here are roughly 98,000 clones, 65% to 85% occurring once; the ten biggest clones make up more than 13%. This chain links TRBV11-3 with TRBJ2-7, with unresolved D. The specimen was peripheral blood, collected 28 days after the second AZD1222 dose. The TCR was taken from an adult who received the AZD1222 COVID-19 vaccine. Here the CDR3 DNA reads TGTGCCAGCAGCTTTAGGTCGGGCGAGCAGTACTTC. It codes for CASSFRSGEQYF.